This T cell receptor beta chain appears in the sequencing data of a study of HIV-infected patients and healthy controls. In its sample, this clonotype was seen a few times. The V gene's germline CDR1 is DFQATT and CDR2 SNEGSKA (reference sequence). This CDR3 is built from 14 residues. J was trimmed by 4 bases and V by 5 bases; bases with no gene match: 6. TCRdb itself ran the 5' RACE reads through MiXCR, one entry per CDR3 protein. The sample has 70,000 or so distinct CDR3 sequences, approximately 15% seen once. Source material: CD4+ T cells from blood. The rearrangement links TRBV20-1 to TRBJ1-1, with 11 nucleotides matching TRBD1. The TCR originated in a human donor in good health. The chain's CDR3 is CSARDRGSGTEAFF. Written as DNA, the CDR3 is TGCAGTGCTCGGGACAGGGGGTCGGGCACTGAAGCTTTCTTT.